This TCR beta chain was identified in a study of neurological immune-mediated disorders. Time point described: longitudinal time-point 3. TCRdb ran MiXCR on the 5' RACE reads and lists one entry per CDR3 protein. The sample shows approximately 84,000 distinct CDR3 sequences, roughly 4.5% of them seen only once. Ten or more counts support this clonotype. Mismatch with germline at one junction end may stem from a read error. Sequenced sample: PBMCs. This sequence originates from an older woman with multiple sclerosis.

This chain's CDR3 is CASSLDGETQYF. The CDR3 DNA sequence: TGTGCTAGCAGCTTAGATGGGGAGACCCAGTACTTC. This chain links TRBV7-7 with TRBJ2-5; D ambiguous. This CDR3 is 12 amino acids long. The germline V gene has CDR1 SSHAT and CDR2 FNYEAQ (reference sequence).